Below are 15 T cell receptor beta chains sequenced from a single sample in a study of identical twins. TCRdb recomputed calls from the 5' RACE reads with MiXCR, one row per CDR3 protein. The sample lists some 570,000 distinct CDR3 sequences, under 25% occurring once. These data were likewise used in another study, on yellow fever vaccine responses in identical twins.

The sequencing input was CD4+ T cells sorted from blood. The receptors originated from a young woman in good health.

This clonotype has more than one count but fewer than ten. This chain links TRBV6-1 with TRBJ2-1; 11 bases fit TRBD2. V dropped 6 bases and J dropped 9; count of bases not matched to a gene: 16. This CDR3 comprises 17 residues. CDR1 and CDR2 (germline): MNHNS, SASEGT. CDR3 sequence (DNA): TGTGCCAGCAGCCATACTAGCGGGAGCAACCGTGGGGGTGAGCAGTTCTTC. Translation gives CASSHTSGSNRGGEQFF.

This sequence joins TRBV11-2 and TRBJ2-3, with 9 bases that match TRBD2. J was trimmed by 7 bases and V by 0 bases; bases with no gene match: 8. CDR3 length: 16 residues. Per the germline V gene, CDR1 is SGHAT and CDR2 is FQNNGV. The CDR3 DNA follows: TGTGCCAGCAGCTTAGATCTTGCAGCGGGGGGTCATACGCAGTATTTT. Translation: CASSLDLAAGGHTQYF.

V is TRBV27 and J is TRBJ2-7; tentative D call: TRBD2 (5 bases). Trimming pared 2 bases from V and 3 bases from J, leaving 14 bases between. CDR3 length equals 15 residues. Looked up from germline, CDR1 is MNHEY and CDR2 is SMNVEV (reference sequence). As DNA, the CDR3 is TGTGCCAGCAGTTTAAGGTCCCGTAGCGTCTACGAGCAGTACTTC. Translating gives CASSLRSRSVYEQYF.

The J gene is TRBJ1-1, the V gene TRBV6-1; 8 bases are shared with TRBD1. J lost 6 bases, V lost 4 bases, and 13 bases had no gene match. CDR1 is MNHNS, CDR2 SASEGT, per germline. The CDR3 consists of 16 residues. CDR3: CASSGPRSTGAAEAFF. For the CDR3, the DNA is TGTGCCAGCAGTGGCCCGCGATCGACAGGGGCCGCTGAAGCTTTCTTT.

V is TRBV20-1 and J is TRBJ2-4; the D call may be TRBD1 or TRBD2 (5 bases each). With 4 bases removed from V and 12 bases from J, the gap between germline ends came to 16 bases. The CDR3 covers 12 residues. Germline CDR1 reads DFQATT; CDR2 reads SNEGSKA (reference sequence). The DNA for the CDR3 is TGCAGTGCTACCTCGGGACCAACACATCAGTACTTC. Translating it yields CSATSGPTHQYF.

The rearrangement uses TRBV2 and TRBJ1-5; 9 nucleotides line up with TRBD1. This CDR3 spans 16 amino acids. The trim removed 0 bases at V and 7 bases at J, leaving 7 bases unmatched. Germline CDR1 SNHLY, CDR2 FYNNEI. The CDR3 bases are TGTGCCAGCAGTGAAGCGCTACCGGGACAGGGCCAGCCCCAGCATTTT. Protein product: CASSEALPGQGQPQHF.

This clonotype showed up just a few times. This sequence joins TRBV23-1 and TRBJ2-5; D is unresolved. TRBV23-1 is noted as an ORF with a role that remains uncertain. Trimming shortened V by 0 bases and J by 3 bases, and 5 bases separated the two germline ends. This CDR3 is built from 13 residues. CDR3 amino acids: CASSQSVKETQYF. CDR3 coding DNA: TGCGCCAGCAGTCAATCGGTGAAAGAGACCCAGTACTTC.

This clonotype was seen many times. J is TRBJ1-1 and V is TRBV18; D possibly corresponds to TRBD1 (6 bases). The CDR3 runs to 14 residues. V was trimmed by 8 bases and J by 1 base, leaving 14 bases between them. The germline gives CDR1 KGHSH, CDR2 LQKENI. The chain's CDR3 is CASSPQGSNTEAFF. The CDR3, as DNA: TGTGCCAGCAGTCCACAGGGATCGAACACTGAAGCTTTCTTT.

In its sample, this clonotype was seen many times. The chain is built from TRBV3-1 and TRBJ2-1; tentatively, D is TRBD2 (7 bases). This CDR3 comprises 17 residues. The germline V gene encodes CDR1 LGHDT and CDR2 YNNKEL (reference sequence). The V end lost 0 bases, the J end lost 6 bases, and 18 bases lay between the germline ends. The CDR3 here is CASSQEGGGIFINEQFF. DNA for the CDR3: TGTGCCAGCAGCCAAGAAGGGGGGGGAATCTTTATCAATGAGCAGTTCTTC.

This chain connects TRBV7-6 to TRBJ1-1, with D uncertain. In germline, CDR1 is SGHVS, CDR2 FNYEAQ. There are 13 residues in the CDR3. V lost 5 bases and J lost 0, with 7 bases in between. The CDR3 spells CASSQLVNTEAFF. The CDR3 region has the DNA TGTGCCAGCAGCCAACTAGTGAACACTGAAGCTTTCTTT.

The chain joins TRBV6-5 to TRBJ1-1, with a weak D call TRBD1 (5 bases). This CDR3 spans 15 amino acids. Germline CDR1 and CDR2: MNHEY and SVGAGI. V was pared by 0 bases and J by 0 bases, with 8 bases between. The CDR3 sequence: CASSYSGPLNTEAFF. The CDR3 DNA sequence: TGTGCCAGCAGTTACTCGGGACCATTGAACACTGAAGCTTTCTTT.

The chain links TRBV12-3 or TRBV12-4 to TRBJ2-2, with 7 bases aligning to TRBD2. The V gene end was trimmed by 1 base and the J gene end by 4 bases; junction bases not matched to a gene: 6. This CDR3 has 16 amino acids. CDR3 loop: CASSLGGGSGTGELFF. CDR3 DNA: TGTGCCAGCAGTTTAGGGGGGGGGAGCGGCACCGGGGAGCTGTTTTTT.

The rearrangement uses TRBV5-1 and TRBJ2-1; 12 bases are shared with TRBD1. CDR1 is SGHRS and CDR2 is YFSETQ in the germline V gene. The CDR3 runs to 15 residues. The V gene end was trimmed by 4 bases and the J gene end by 7 bases; junction bases not matched to a gene: 6. In nucleotides, the CDR3 is TGCGCCAGCAGCCGGGGACAGGGGGCGGAAAATGAGCAGTTCTTC. It specifies CASSRGQGAENEQFF.

There are a few counts of this clonotype. The rearrangement uses TRBV3-1 and TRBJ2-1; maybe TRBD2 (6 bases). The length of the CDR3 is 16 residues. Germline lookup yields CDR1 LGHDT and CDR2 YNNKEL (reference sequence). V was trimmed by 2 bases and J by 8 bases, leaving 19 bases between them. The CDR3 bases are TGTGCCAGCAGCCAACGCGGGACCTTCGAGAGAGATGAGCAGTTCTTC. It translates to CASSQRGTFERDEQFF.

This clonotype was seen more than once but under ten times. The rearrangement uses TRBV6-6 and TRBJ2-7; 7 nucleotides agree with TRBD1. Germline values: CDR1 MNHNY, CDR2 SVGAGI (reference sequence). V shed 6 bases, J shed 8 bases, and the junction held 10 bases outside the gene matches. This CDR3 spans 13 amino acids. The DNA for the CDR3 is TGTGCCAGCAGCCCCGAACAGGGGTTCAAGCAGTACGTC. Translated, it gives CASSPEQGFKQYV.